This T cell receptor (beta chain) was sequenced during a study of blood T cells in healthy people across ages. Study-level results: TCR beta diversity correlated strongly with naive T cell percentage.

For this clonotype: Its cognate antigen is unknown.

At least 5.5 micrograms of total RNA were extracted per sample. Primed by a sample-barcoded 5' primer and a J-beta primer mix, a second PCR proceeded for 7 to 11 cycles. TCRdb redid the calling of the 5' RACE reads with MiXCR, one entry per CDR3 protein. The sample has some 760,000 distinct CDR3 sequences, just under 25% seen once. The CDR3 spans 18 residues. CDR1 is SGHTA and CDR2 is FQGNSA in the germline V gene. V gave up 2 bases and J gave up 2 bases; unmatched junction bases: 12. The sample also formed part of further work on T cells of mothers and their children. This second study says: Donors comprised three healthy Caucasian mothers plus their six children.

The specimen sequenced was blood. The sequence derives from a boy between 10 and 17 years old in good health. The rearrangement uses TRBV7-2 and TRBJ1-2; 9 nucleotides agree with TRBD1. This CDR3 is CASSLWLRPGQGNYGYTF. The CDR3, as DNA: TGTGCCAGCAGCTTATGGCTCAGACCGGGACAGGGCAACTATGGCTACACCTTC. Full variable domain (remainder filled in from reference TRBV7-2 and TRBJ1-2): GAGVSQSPSNKVTEKGKDVELRCDPISGHTALYWYRQSLGQGLEFLIYFQGNSAPDKSGLPSDRFSAERTGGSVSTLTIQRTQQEDSAVYLCASSLWLRPGQGNYGYTFGSGTRLTVV.